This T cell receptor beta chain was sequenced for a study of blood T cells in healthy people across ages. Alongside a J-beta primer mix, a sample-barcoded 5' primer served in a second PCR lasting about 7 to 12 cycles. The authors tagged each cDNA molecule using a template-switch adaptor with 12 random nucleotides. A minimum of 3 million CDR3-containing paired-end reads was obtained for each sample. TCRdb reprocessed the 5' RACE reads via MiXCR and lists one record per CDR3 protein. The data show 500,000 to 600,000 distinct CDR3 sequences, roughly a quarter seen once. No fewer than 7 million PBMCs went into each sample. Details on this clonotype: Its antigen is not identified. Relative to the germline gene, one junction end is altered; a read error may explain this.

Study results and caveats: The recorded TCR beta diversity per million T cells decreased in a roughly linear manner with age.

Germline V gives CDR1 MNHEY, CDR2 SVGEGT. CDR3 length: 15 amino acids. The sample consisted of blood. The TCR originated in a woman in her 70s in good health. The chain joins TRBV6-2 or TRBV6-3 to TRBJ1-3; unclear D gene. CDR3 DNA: TGTGCCAGCGGATTTCGACCAAGCTCTGGAAACACCACATATTTT. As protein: CASGFRPSSGNTTYF.